This is a list of T cell receptor beta chains from one sample in a study of blood T cells in healthy people across ages. TCRdb itself ran the 5' RACE reads through MiXCR, one entry per CDR3 protein. The table has about 970,000 distinct CDR3 sequences, roughly 51% seen once. Sample: blood. The receptors shown here come from a woman aged 55-75 years in good health. Each CDR3 is given with its conserved first and last residue. The D gene is left open where the match is weak. A row's size may be missing; if present it is once, few, many or a size class.

-	-	TRBV6-1	TRBJ2-1	CASSLGDWSYNEQFF	TGTGCCAGCAGTTTAGGGGACTGGTCCTACAATGAGCAGTTCTTC
-	-	TRBV15	TRBJ2-3	CAVGEDHSTDTQYF	TGTGCCGTTGGGGAGGACCATAGCACAGATACGCAGTATTTT
-	-	TRBV7-9	TRBJ2-5	CASSQRGGQETQYF	TGTGCCAGCAGTCAGAGGGGGGGTCAAGAGACCCAGTACTTC
-	once	TRBV20-1	TRBJ2-5	CSADTGPSGLEGTQYF	TGCAGTGCTGATACCGGGCCCAGCGGACTTGAAGGGACCCAGTACTTC
-	-	TRBV6-6	TRBJ2-7	CASSYFYEASYEQYF	TGTGCCAGCAGTTACTTCTACGAGGCATCTTACGAGCAGTACTTC
-	few	TRBV7-2	TRBJ2-1	CASSLSGFSEQFF	TGTGCCAGCAGCTTAAGCGGGTTCAGTGAGCAGTTCTTC
-	-	TRBV21-1	TRBJ2-7	CVFGGDEQYF	TGTGTCTTCGGGGGGGACGAGCAGTACTTC
TRBD1	few	TRBV6-5	TRBJ2-1	CASSYTPQGSGEQFF	TGTGCCAGCAGTTACACGCCACAGGGGAGTGGTGAGCAGTTCTTC
-	-	TRBV3-1	TRBJ2-1	CASSPRRANNEQFF	TGTGCCAGCAGCCCTAGGAGGGCCAACAATGAGCAGTTCTTC
-	-	TRBV4-3	TRBJ1-1	CASSTRQETEAFF	TGCGCCAGCAGCACCCGACAGGAGACTGAAGCTTTCTTT
-	-	TRBV4-2	TRBJ2-1	CASSQLGIREQFF	TGTGCCAGCTCACAACTAGGAATTAGGGAGCAGTTCTTC
TRBD2	-	TRBV12-3/TRBV12-4	TRBJ2-7	CASSTSGSVYEQYF	TGTGCCAGCAGTACTAGCGGGAGTGTCTACGAGCAGTACTTC
-	once	TRBV2	TRBJ2-4	CAVGPDQYF	TGTGCCGTAGGTCCAGACCAGTACTTC
-	-	TRBV11-2	TRBJ2-4	CASSLTFWGRGKNIQYF	TGTGCCAGCAGCTTAACATTTTGGGGTCGTGGCAAAAACATTCAGTACTTC
-	few	TRBV4-1	TRBJ1-1	CASSQDRTNTEAFF	TGCGCCAGCAGCCAAGACCGGACGAACACTGAAGCTTTCTTT
-	-	TRBV20-1	TRBJ2-1	CSASIQRSNEQFF	TGCAGTGCTAGTATACAGCGGTCTAATGAGCAGTTCTTC
TRBD1	once	TRBV18	TRBJ2-4	CASSVWTGADKNIQYF	TGTGCCAGCTCAGTATGGACAGGGGCTGACAAAAACATTCAGTACTTC
-	-	TRBV12-3/TRBV12-4	TRBJ1-5	CASSYFPQPQHF	TGTGCCAGCAGTTATTTTCCCCAGCCCCAGCATTTT
TRBD1	-	TRBV7-2	TRBJ1-1	CASSPGWTGGTEAFF	TGTGCCAGCAGCCCCGGTTGGACAGGGGGCACTGAAGCTTTCTTT
-	-	TRBV7-6	TRBJ2-3	CASTSRWGDTQYF	TGTGCCAGCACCTCCCGGTGGGGAGATACGCAGTATTTT
TRBD1	-	TRBV20-1	TRBJ1-6	CSARGAGRQGSYNPPLHF	TGCAGTGCTAGAGGCGCAGGAAGACAGGGTAGTTATAATCCACCCCTCCACTTT
TRBD2	-	TRBV29-1	TRBJ2-7	CSGTLAGGPGERYF	TGCAGCGGGACCTTAGCGGGAGGGCCTGGCGAGCGGTACTTC
-	-	TRBV12-3/TRBV12-4	TRBJ1-1	CASSLFGTSEAFF	TGTGCCAGCAGTTTATTCGGGACCTCTGAAGCTTTCTTT
-	-	TRBV28	TRBJ1-6	CASSLWTRQGFPPLHF	TGTGCCAGCAGTTTGTGGACCAGGCAGGGCTTTCCACCCCTCCACTTT
-	few	TRBV3-1	TRBJ2-7	CASSQDGGRRAYEQYF	TGTGCCAGCAGCCAAGATGGAGGCCGGAGGGCCTACGAGCAGTACTTC
-	-	TRBV14	TRBJ1-6	CASRGYSSPLHF	TGTGCCAGCAGGGGTTATAGTTCACCCCTCCACTTT
-	few	TRBV6-5	TRBJ1-2	CASSYSRRKVDYGYTF	TGTGCCAGCAGTTATTCCCGCCGGAAGGTGGACTATGGCTACACCTTC
-	once	TRBV6-5	TRBJ2-5	CASSYSFGASQGTQYF	TGTGCCAGCAGTTATTCTTTTGGGGCTAGTCAAGGGACCCAGTACTTC
-	-	TRBV12-3/TRBV12-4	TRBJ2-5	CASSLAVGPRGTQYF	TGTGCCAGCAGTTTAGCCGTCGGGCCCCGGGGGACCCAGTACTTC
-	-	TRBV6-6	TRBJ2-7	CASSDGLTYEQYF	TGTGCCAGCAGTGACGGACTGACCTACGAGCAGTACTTC